A selection of T cell receptor beta chains follows, all from one sample in a study of shared clonotypes between healthy human individuals. Assay used: immunoSEQ multiplex PCR; TCRdb lists only in-frame clones, some missing. Counted here are millions of clones, about 92% occurring once; the ten biggest clones make up 0.11% to 0.15%. Sequencing used naive CD4+ T cells sorted from blood. The receptors shown here come from a young man in good health. Both conserved end residues are part of each CDR3. D genes are given only for firm matches. A clone size is listed for some rows: how often the clone was seen (once, few, many), or a class if it is expanded.

size | J | V | D | CDR3 | DNA
. | TRBJ1-5 | TRBV29-1 | TRBD1 | CSARDSSNQPQHF | TGCAGCGCCCGGGACAGCAGCAATCAGCCCCAGCATTTT
. | TRBJ2-7 | TRBV6-5 | . | CASRGASYEQYF | TGTGCCAGCAGGGGGGCCTCCTACGAGCAGTACTTC
. | TRBJ2-4 | TRBV2 | . | CASSPVLAKNIQYF | TGTGCCAGCAGTCCCGTCCTAGCCAAAAACATTCAGTACTTC
. | TRBJ1-2 | TRBV5-1 | TRBD1 | CASSGFPGQAPHTNYGYTF | TGCGCCAGCAGCGGTTTTCCGGGACAGGCACCCCATACTAACTATGGCTACACCTTC
. | TRBJ1-1 | TRBV10-3 | . | CAINNRDTLNTEAFF | TGTGCCATCAATAACCGGGACACCTTAAACACTGAAGCTTTCTTT
. | TRBJ2-5 | TRBV10-1 | TRBD1 | CASSRTGGEETQYF | TGCGCCAGCAGCCGGACAGGGGGCGAGGAGACCCAGTACTTC
. | TRBJ2-6 | TRBV19 | TRBD2 | CASSIQRGRNSGANVLTF | TGTGCCAGTAGTATCCAGCGGGGGAGAAACTCTGGGGCCAACGTCCTGACTTTC
. | TRBJ2-7 | TRBV10-3 | TRBD1 | CAISVGLGQGAYEQYF | TGTGCCATCAGTGTTGGGCTTGGACAGGGGGCGTACGAGCAGTACTTC
. | TRBJ2-3 | TRBV9 | TRBD2 | CASSGGGAWADTQYF | TGTGCCAGCAGCGGCGGGGGGGCCTGGGCAGATACGCAGTATTTT
. | TRBJ2-3 | TRBV6-1 | TRBD2 | CASSGLAGGPGTDTQYF | TGTGCCAGCAGTGGACTAGCGGGGGGGCCTGGCACAGATACGCAGTATTTT
. | TRBJ1-5 | TRBV6-5 | . | CASSYSGYNQPQHF | TGTGCCAGCAGTTACTCAGGATACAATCAGCCCCAGCATTTT
. | TRBJ2-1 | TRBV4-2 | . | CASSQEFNNEQFF | TGTGCCAGCAGCCAAGAATTCAACAATGAGCAGTTCTTC
once | TRBJ2-3 | TRBV4-2 | . | CASSQEQQTTDTQYF | TGTGCCAGCAGCCAAGAGCAACAGACCACAGATACGCAGTATTTT